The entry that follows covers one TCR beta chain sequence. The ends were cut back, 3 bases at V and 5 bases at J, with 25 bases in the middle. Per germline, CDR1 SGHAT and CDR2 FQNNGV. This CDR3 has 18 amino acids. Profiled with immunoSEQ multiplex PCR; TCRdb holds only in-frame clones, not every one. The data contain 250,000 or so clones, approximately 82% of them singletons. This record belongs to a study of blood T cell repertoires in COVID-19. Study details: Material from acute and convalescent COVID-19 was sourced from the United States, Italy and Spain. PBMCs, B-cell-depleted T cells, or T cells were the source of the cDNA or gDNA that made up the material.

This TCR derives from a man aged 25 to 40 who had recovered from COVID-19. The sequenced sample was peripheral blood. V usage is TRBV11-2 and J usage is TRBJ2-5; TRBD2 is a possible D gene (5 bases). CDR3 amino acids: CASSFTSGSSILAETQYF. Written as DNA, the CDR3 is TGTGCCAGCAGCTTCACATCGGGGTCTAGCATTTTGGCGGAGACCCAGTACTTC.